One sample yielded the 28 T cell receptor beta chains listed below, sequenced in a study of blood T cell repertoires in COVID-19. Repertoires were generated with immunoSEQ multiplex PCR, while TCRdb's copy carries only in-frame clones and drops some. The sample records 280,000 or so clones, approximately 85% being singletons. Sequencing input: peripheral blood. These receptor sequences come from a man younger than 35 with active or convalescent COVID-19.

J is TRBJ1-4 and V is TRBV19; D uncertain. Trimming shortened V by 7 bases and J by 7 bases, and 25 bases separated the two germline ends. Germline V gene lookup returns CDR1 LNHDA and CDR2 SQIVND (reference sequence). The CDR3 is made up of 17 amino acids. CDR3 in DNA: TGTGCCAGTACCTTTTTCCCTTCCCGGGCGGACTTTGAAAAACTGTTTTTT. Amino acids: CASTFFPSRADFEKLFF.

Notes on this clone: A junction end diverges from the germline sequence, so it may reflect a read error. The chain carries TRBV24-1 and TRBJ2-3, with D hard to call. The CDR3 runs 10 residues. Germline CDR1 reads KGHDR; CDR2 reads SFDVKD. The chain's CDR3 is CHTGTDTQYF. CDR3 coding DNA: TGCCACACAGGCACAGATACGCAGTATTTT.

The chain carries TRBV6-5 and TRBJ1-2, with D possibly being TRBD1 (6 bases). The CDR3 length is 14 residues. CDR1 is MNHEY, CDR2 SVGAGI, per germline. The V end lost 4 bases, the J end lost 3 bases, and 12 bases lay between the germline ends. The CDR3 bases are TGTGCCAGCAGTTCGTCTGGACAGCACTATGGCTACACCTTC. Its protein product is CASSSSGQHYGYTF.

The rearrangement joins TRBV6-6 to TRBJ2-2; no firm D call. Trimming pared 10 bases from V and 2 bases from J, leaving 11 bases between. The germline V gene has CDR1 MNHNY and CDR2 SVGAGI (reference sequence). The CDR3 is made up of 13 amino acids. In DNA, the CDR3 is TGTGCCACCCTCGTGAGTAACACCGGGGAGCTGTTTTTT. This translates into CATLVSNTGELFF.

The CDR3 DNA is TGTGCCAGTAGTTGGGAGAAATTGACTGACTCTGGAAACACCATATATTTT. Protein product: CASSWEKLTDSGNTIYF. V and J are TRBV19 and TRBJ1-3, with no clear D. Trimming removed 5 bases from V and 0 bases from J, with 17 bases in between. Looked up from germline, CDR1 is LNHDA and CDR2 is SQIVND (reference sequence). The CDR3 contains 17 residues.

The rearrangement joins TRBV7-9 to TRBJ2-7, with TRBD1 matching 9 bases. In germline, CDR1 is SEHNR, CDR2 FQNEAQ (reference sequence). With 5 bases clipped from V and 5 bases from J, the junction kept 13 bases outside the gene matches. The CDR3 is made up of 16 amino acids. CDR3: CASSPDRGQGGDEQYF. DNA for the CDR3: TGTGCCAGCAGCCCGGACCGGGGACAGGGAGGGGACGAGCAGTACTTC.

The genes are TRBV19 and TRBJ2-3; D perhaps matches TRBD2 (5 bases). Trimming pared 5 bases from V and 0 bases from J, leaving 15 bases between. The germline CDR1 and CDR2 sequences are LNHDA and SQIVND (reference sequence). The CDR3 extends over 16 amino acids. CDR3 nucleotides: TGTGCCAGTAGTGCGTTGTCGGGGATTAGCACAGATACGCAGTATTTT. This gives the protein CASSALSGISTDTQYF.

The CDR3 protein is CASSLEAGGAGNYGYTF. The DNA for the CDR3 is TGCGCCAGCAGCTTGGAGGCAGGGGGCGCGGGGAACTATGGCTACACCTTC. This chain uses TRBV5-1 with TRBJ1-2; 8 bases match TRBD1. The CDR3 loop spans 17 amino acids. Looked up from germline, CDR1 is SGHRS and CDR2 is YFSETQ. V shed 0 bases, J shed 2 bases, and the junction held 9 bases outside the gene matches.

This clone came up once. The V gene is TRBV6-5, the J gene TRBJ1-2; D possibly corresponds to TRBD1 (5 bases). This CDR3 has 14 residues. V lost 5 bases and J 7 bases, leaving 17 bases between the germline ends. Germline CDR1 is MNHEY and CDR2 is SVGAGI. This CDR3 is CASSPTLTGVGYTF. The CDR3 DNA is TGTGCCAGCAGTCCCACACTAACAGGTGTTGGCTACACCTTC.

This chain links TRBV9 with TRBJ2-5; possible D gene TRBD1, 6 bases. The V end lost 3 bases, the J end lost 2 bases, and 11 bases lay between the germline ends. The CDR3 has 14 residues. Looked up from germline, CDR1 is SGDLS and CDR2 is YYNGEE. In nucleotides, the CDR3 is TGTGCCAGCAGCGCCGGACAGTTACAAGAGACCCAGTACTTC. Its translation is CASSAGQLQETQYF.

This sequence joins TRBV15 and TRBJ2-2; 10 bases fit TRBD2. The CDR3 extends over 16 amino acids. Germline-derived CDR1 and CDR2 are LNHNV and YYDKDF (reference sequence). Germline trimming cut 1 base from V and 1 base from J; bases unmatched to any gene: 0. DNA for the CDR3: TGTGCCACCAGCAGAGCTAGCGGGGGGAACACCGGGGAGCTGTTTTTT. Translating gives CATSRASGGNTGELFF.

The rearrangement links TRBV16 to TRBJ1-5; TRBD1 aligns across 11 bases. V was pared by 4 bases and J by 9 bases, with 8 bases of the junction left unmatched. The CDR3 sequence is 15 residues long. Germline V CDR1 and CDR2: KGHSY, FQNENV. The CDR3 sequence is CASSPSGTGGSPQHF. In DNA, the CDR3 is TGTGCCAGCAGCCCAAGCGGGACAGGGGGATCGCCCCAGCATTTT.

This chain uses TRBV27 with TRBJ2-7; tentative D call: TRBD1 (5 bases). Germline-derived CDR1 and CDR2 are MNHEY and SMNVEV (reference sequence). V lost 3 bases and J 2 bases, leaving 8 bases between the germline ends. The CDR3 spans 13 residues. CDR3 sequence reads: CASSLAGPYEQYF. CDR3 sequence (DNA): TGTGCCAGCAGTTTGGCAGGGCCCTACGAGCAGTACTTC.

The chain uses TRBV6-5 and TRBJ1-3; TRBD1 might be the D (5 bases). CDR1 is MNHEY, CDR2 SVGAGI, per germline. The CDR3 is made up of 12 amino acids. The V end was cut by 6 bases, the J end by 5 bases, with 8 bases between. CDR3 DNA: TGTGCCAGCAGGCAGGGAAGAAACACCATATATTTT. Its translation: CASRQGRNTIYF.

As DNA, the CDR3 is TGTGCCAGCAGCTTAGGAGCCAACTATGGCTACACCTTC. It codes for CASSLGANYGYTF. The V gene is TRBV7-6, the J gene TRBJ1-2; D gene unclear. The germline V gene encodes CDR1 SGHVS and CDR2 FNYEAQ. Trimming took 1 base from V and 2 from J, leaving 5 bases between them. The CDR3 runs 13 residues.

V and J are TRBV6-6 and TRBJ2-1; D may be TRBD2 (7 bases). Trimming removed 6 bases from V and 10 bases from J, with 25 bases in between. CDR1 MNHNY and CDR2 SVGAGI come from the germline V gene (reference sequence). The CDR3 spans 16 residues. CDR3 loop: CASSTNSGALGGEQFF. The CDR3 DNA follows: TGTGCCAGCAGCACAAACTCGGGGGCCCTGGGGGGGGAGCAGTTCTTC.

The chain is built from TRBV14 and TRBJ1-2; 10 bases map to TRBD1. Germline V gene sequence: CDR1 SGHDN, CDR2 FVKESK. The CDR3 contains 15 residues. After removal of 3 bases from V and 4 bases from J, the junction contained 5 bases not matched to a gene. This CDR3 is CASSHAGQGFYGYTF. For the CDR3, the DNA is TGTGCCAGCAGCCACGCGGGACAGGGGTTCTATGGCTACACCTTC. The full variable domain, with the rest looked up from reference TRBV14 and TRBJ1-2, is EAGVTQFPSHSVIEKGQTVTLRCDPISGHDNLYWYRRVMGKEIKFLLHFVKESKQDESGMPNNRFLAERTGGTYSTLKVQPAELEDSGVYFCASSHAGQGFYGYTFGSGTRLTVV.

The V and J genes are TRBV12-3 or TRBV12-4 and TRBJ1-2; TRBD1 matches at 8 bases. The CDR3 sequence is 13 residues long. Germline trimming cut 1 base from V and 7 bases from J; bases unmatched to any gene: 2. For the CDR3, the DNA is TGTGCCAGCAGTTTAGGGACAGGGTCTGGCTACACCTTC. Its protein is CASSLGTGSGYTF.

The rearrangement joins TRBV4-1 to TRBJ1-4; tentative D call: TRBD1 (5 bases). Germline loops: CDR1 MGHRA, CDR2 YSYEKL. This CDR3 spans 15 amino acids. V was cut by 0 bases and J by 2 bases, with 7 bases left in between. Here the CDR3 DNA reads TGCGCCAGCAGCCAAGATCGGGGGACTAATGAAAAACTGTTTTTT. Its translation is CASSQDRGTNEKLFF.

About this clone: Other nucleotide sequences in the sample specify the same CDR3. The chain is built from TRBV13 and TRBJ2-3, with 9 bases identical to TRBD2. Germline lookup yields CDR1 PRHDT and CDR2 FYEKMQ (reference sequence). CDR3 size: 15 residues. J lost 2 bases, V lost 5 bases, and 5 bases had no gene match. In DNA, the CDR3 is TGTGCCAGCAGCCGCAGCGGGGGGACCACAGATACGCAGTATTTT. Its translation: CASSRSGGTTDTQYF.

This clone was detected a few times. The chain is built from TRBV11-2 and TRBJ2-1; D is unresolved. The CDR3 is 12 amino acids. Germline assignment: CDR1 SGHAT and CDR2 FQNNGV. V was cut by 7 bases and J by 7 bases, with 11 bases left in between. The CDR3 nucleotides read TGTGCCAGCACGACAAACGCTAATGAGCAGTTCTTC. As protein: CASTTNANEQFF.

V and J are TRBV2 and TRBJ1-1; D is unresolved. Germline V CDR1 and CDR2: SNHLY, FYNNEI. This CDR3 has 11 residues. Trimming left V 1 base short and J 11 bases short, with 8 bases between. CDR3 loop: CASSEEDWAFF. The CDR3 nucleotides are TGTGCCAGCAGTGAAGAGGACTGGGCTTTCTTT.

This CDR3 reads CAISPRGQGIVTDTQYF. CDR3 bases: TGTGCCATCAGCCCCAGAGGACAGGGAATTGTCACAGATACGCAGTATTTT. This chain uses TRBV10-3 with TRBJ2-3; 8 bases are shared with TRBD1. Germline V gives CDR1 ENHRY, CDR2 SYGVKD. V was clipped by 6 bases and J by 2 bases; unmatched bases: 13. CDR3 length: 17 residues.

The chain employs TRBV7-2 and TRBJ2-7; perhaps TRBD2 as D (6 bases). Per germline, CDR1 SGHTA and CDR2 FQGNSA. V lost 8 bases and J lost 0, with 14 bases in between. This CDR3 spans 14 amino acids. In DNA, the CDR3 is TGTGCCAGCTCCCGGGACTTCGGCTCCTACGAGCAGTACTTC. This sequence encodes CASSRDFGSYEQYF.

V is TRBV6-5 and J is TRBJ1-5; tentative D call: TRBD1 (6 bases). Trimming took 6 bases from V and 7 from J, leaving 19 bases between them. Germline CDR1 is MNHEY and CDR2 is SVGAGI. This CDR3 spans 15 amino acids. CDR3 sequence (DNA): TGTGCCAGCAGGGGAACTCAGGGGTACCAACAGCCCCAGCATTTT. This codes for CASRGTQGYQQPQHF.

CDR3 DNA sequence: TGTGCCAGCAGCTTAACGGCCGCAGATACGCAGTATTTT. It encodes CASSLTAADTQYF. The chain has TRBV7-3 and TRBJ2-3, with D unclear. CDR3 length: 13 amino acids. V lost 0 bases and J lost 4, with 5 bases in between. Germline CDR1 reads SGHTA; CDR2 reads FQGTGA.

This chain uses TRBV24-1 with TRBJ1-3, with D tentatively TRBD1 (6 bases). The CDR3 runs 17 residues. Germline lookup yields CDR1 KGHDR and CDR2 SFDVKD. Trimming shortened V by 0 bases and J by 11 bases, and 22 bases separated the two germline ends. CDR3 DNA sequence: TGTGCCACCAGTGATTTGCCGGGACACGGGGAGATGAAGGCCATATATTTT. Protein product: CATSDLPGHGEMKAIYF.

This sequence joins TRBV2 and TRBJ1-1; 9 positions agree with TRBD1. Germline-derived CDR1 and CDR2 are SNHLY and FYNNEI. The CDR3 sequence is 14 residues long. The junction had 4 bases not matched to a gene; V was cut back by 7 bases and J by 1 base. The CDR3 DNA reads TGTGCCAGCATCGGGACAGGGCAGAACACTGAAGCTTTCTTT. Translating it yields CASIGTGQNTEAFF. The entire variable domain, with the rest obtained from reference TRBV2 and TRBJ1-1, is as follows: EPEVTQTPSHQVTQMGQEVILRCVPISNHLYFYWYRQILGQKVEFLVSFYNNEISEKSEIFDDQFSVERPDGSNFTLKIRSTKLEDSAMYFCASIGTGQNTEAFFGQGTRLTVV.